This TCR beta chain is from a study of blood T cells in healthy people across ages. V dropped 3 bases and J dropped 2; count of bases not matched to a gene: 12. The CDR3 runs to 19 residues. Per germline, CDR1 DFQATT and CDR2 SNEGSKA (reference sequence). Using a J-beta primer mix together with a sample-barcoded 5' primer, a second PCR was run for about 6 to 11 cycles. TCRdb independently ran MiXCR on the 5' RACE reads; one entry per CDR3 protein. Counted here are about 640,000 distinct CDR3 sequences, about 53% occurring once; the ten biggest clones make up 35% to 40%. The sequence was collected from a man aged 55-75 years in good health. The V call is TRBV20-1, the J call TRBJ2-3; 15 positions match TRBD2. Material for sequencing was blood. This CDR3 is CSASSMGLAGGPPTDTQYF. CDR3 sequence (DNA): TGCAGTGCTAGCTCGATGGGACTAGCGGGGGGCCCCCCCACAGATACGCAGTATTTT.